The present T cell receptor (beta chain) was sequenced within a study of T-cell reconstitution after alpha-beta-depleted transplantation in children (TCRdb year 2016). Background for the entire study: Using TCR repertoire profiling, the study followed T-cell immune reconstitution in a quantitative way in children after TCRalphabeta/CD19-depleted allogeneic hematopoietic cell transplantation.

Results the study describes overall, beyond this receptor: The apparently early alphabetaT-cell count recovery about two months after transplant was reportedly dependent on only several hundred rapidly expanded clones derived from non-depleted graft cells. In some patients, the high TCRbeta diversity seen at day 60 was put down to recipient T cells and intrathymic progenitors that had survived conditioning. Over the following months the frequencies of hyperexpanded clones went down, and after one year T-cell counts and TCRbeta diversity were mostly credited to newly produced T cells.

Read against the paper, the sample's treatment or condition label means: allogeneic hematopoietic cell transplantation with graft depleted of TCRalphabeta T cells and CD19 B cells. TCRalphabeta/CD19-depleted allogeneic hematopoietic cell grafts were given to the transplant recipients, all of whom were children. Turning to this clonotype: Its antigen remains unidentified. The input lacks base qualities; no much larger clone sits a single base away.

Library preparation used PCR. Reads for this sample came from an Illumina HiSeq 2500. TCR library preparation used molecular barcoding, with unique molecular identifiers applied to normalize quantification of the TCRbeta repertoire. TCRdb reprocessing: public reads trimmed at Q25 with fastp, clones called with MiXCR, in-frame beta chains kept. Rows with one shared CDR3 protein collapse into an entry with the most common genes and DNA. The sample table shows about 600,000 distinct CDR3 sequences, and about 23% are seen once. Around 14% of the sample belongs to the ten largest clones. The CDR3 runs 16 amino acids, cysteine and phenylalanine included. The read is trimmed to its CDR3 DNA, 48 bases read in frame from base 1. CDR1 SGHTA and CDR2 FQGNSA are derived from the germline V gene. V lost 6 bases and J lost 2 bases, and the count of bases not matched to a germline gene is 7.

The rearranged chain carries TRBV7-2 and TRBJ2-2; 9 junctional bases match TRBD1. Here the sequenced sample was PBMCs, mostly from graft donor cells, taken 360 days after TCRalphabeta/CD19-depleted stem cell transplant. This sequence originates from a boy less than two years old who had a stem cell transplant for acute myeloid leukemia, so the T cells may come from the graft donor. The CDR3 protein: CASRGTGGVNTGELFF. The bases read TGTGCCAGCAGAGGAACAGGGGGCGTTAACACCGGGGAGCTGTTTTTT.